Listed below are T cell receptor beta chains from one sample, sequenced in a study of blood T cell repertoires in COVID-19. Clones were sequenced by immunoSEQ multiplex PCR, and TCRdb holds only the in-frame ones, with some missing. The repertoire holds over 200,000 clones, with 75% to 90% as singletons. The sample was peripheral blood. Receptor source: a human donor in a cohort sampled during active COVID-19. Each CDR3 is given with its conserved first and last residue. Each record gives: V gene, J gene, CDR3 protein.

TRBV28	TRBJ1-1	CASSFPLNTEAFF
TRBV5-1	TRBJ2-3	CASSLVSQLGTDTQYF
TRBV28	TRBJ1-2	CASSLSGGSYGYTF
TRBV5-1	TRBJ2-5	CASSLALGSQGETQYF
TRBV3-1/TRBV3-2	TRBJ2-7	CASSQAPGTGYEQYF
TRBV7-9	TRBJ1-1	CASSLASGGSGTEAFF
TRBV7-9	TRBJ2-7	CASSPPGGLPIEQYF
TRBV7-2	TRBJ2-5	CASSLGLAGDLTQYF
TRBV29-1	TRBJ2-1	CSAGGDSGPITYNEQFF
TRBV27	TRBJ1-2	CASSFRGSNYGYTF
TRBV23-1	TRBJ1-5	CASSPATVNQPQHF